These T cell receptor beta chains were read from a single sample in a study of blood T cell repertoires in COVID-19. Assay: immunoSEQ multiplex PCR; the TCRdb copy retains only in-frame clones and omits some. Of about 210,000 clones in the sample, about four fifths were seen once. Sequenced material: PBMCs or T cells enriched from blood (not recorded which). These receptors originate from a woman aged 50 to 60 with acute COVID-19. Both conserved end residues are part of each CDR3. Fields, in order: V gene, J gene, clone size, D gene, CDR3 DNA, CDR3 protein. A D gene is named only where the DNA matches it firmly. Clone size is not always given. Where it is, it says once, few, many or a class for expanded clones.

>TRBV5-1|TRBJ1-1|-|TRBD1
TGCGCCAGCAGCCCCGGGACAGGGGGCGTCGGCACTGAAGCTTTCTTT
CASSPGTGGVGTEAFF
>TRBV9|TRBJ1-4|once|-
TGTGCCAGCAGCGGAAAGGGGGGGCGTGAAAAACTGTTTTTT
CASSGKGGREKLFF
>TRBV7-2|TRBJ2-7|-|TRBD2
TGTGCCAGCAGCCCATCTAGCGGGAGTTTTCCCAACTTC
CASSPSSGSFPNF
>TRBV7-9|TRBJ2-5|once|-
TGTGCCAGCAGCTTTCGACCTTTACTAGCCCCAAGGTATACAGAGACCCAGTACTTC
CASSFRPLLAPRYTETQYF
>TRBV19|TRBJ1-1|once|TRBD1
TGTGCCAGTAGACGGACAGGGGTAAAGACTGAAGCTTTCTTT
CASRRTGVKTEAFF
>TRBV4-3|TRBJ2-7|-|-
TGCGCCAGCAGCCAGACAAGACGGGTATACGCGGGGCAGGCCTACGAGCAGTACTTC
CASSQTRRVYAGQAYEQYF
>TRBV7-2|TRBJ2-7|-|-
TGTGCCAGCGGCAATATATTAACCTACGAGCAGTACTTC
CASGNILTYEQYF
>TRBV5-1|TRBJ2-3|-|TRBD1
TGCGCCAGCACCCGGACAGGGGTGTCCACAGATACGCAGTATTTT
CASTRTGVSTDTQYF
>TRBV6-5|TRBJ1-6|-|TRBD1
TGTGCCAGCAGTTACGTACCAGGGGGCTATAATTCACCCCTCCACTTT
CASSYVPGGYNSPLHF
>TRBV6-2/TRBV6-3|TRBJ1-6|-|TRBD1
TGTGCCAGCAGCCCCGCCGCGACAGGGTCAAGGTCACCCCTCCACTTT
CASSPAATGSRSPLHF
>TRBV7-3|TRBJ2-3|-|TRBD2
TGTGCCAGCAGCCAGACTAGCGGGAGGGCCGATACGCAGTATTTT
CASSQTSGRADTQYF
>TRBV7-9|TRBJ2-7|-|TRBD2
TGTGCCAGCAGCAAGCGGGGGGGCAGCTCCTACGAGCAGTACTTC
CASSKRGGSSYEQYF
>TRBV19|TRBJ2-3|-|TRBD1
TGTGCCAGTAAGGCGGGACAGGGAAGGAATACGCAGTATTTT
CASKAGQGRNTQYF
>TRBV12-3/TRBV12-4|TRBJ2-7|-|-
TGTGCCACCCGACGATCTGACAGAATCGAGCAGTACTTC
CATRRSDRIEQYF
>TRBV4-2|TRBJ2-7|once|TRBD1
TGTGCCAGCAGCCAGGCCCCGGGACAGGGCCCTTTCGAGCAGTACTTC
CASSQAPGQGPFEQYF
>TRBV5-5|TRBJ2-3|-|-
TGTGCCAGCAGCGTGGGACGGGGCACAGATACGCAGTATTTT
CASSVGRGTDTQYF
>TRBV6-5|TRBJ2-3|-|TRBD2
TGTGCCAGCAGTTACTCTGCTAGCGGGAGAGATACGCAGTATTTT
CASSYSASGRDTQYF
>TRBV7-9|TRBJ2-1|-|TRBD2
TGTGCCAGCAGCACTCGATCGGGACTAGGTCATGAGCAGTTCTTC
CASSTRSGLGHEQFF
>TRBV15|TRBJ2-1|once|TRBD1
TGTGCCACCAGCGGGGGGACAGGGGAGCCCTACAATGAGCAGTTCTTC
CATSGGTGEPYNEQFF
>TRBV2|TRBJ2-7|-|TRBD1
TGTGCCAGCATTCAGGACAGGGTCGAGCAGTACTTC
CASIQDRVEQYF
>TRBV7-3|TRBJ2-3|-|-
TGTGCCAGCAGCTTAGGCGGGCAGAAAACAGATACGCAGTATTTT
CASSLGGQKTDTQYF
>TRBV10-3|TRBJ2-6|-|TRBD2
TGTGCCATCAGTGAGGGCACTAGCGGGAGGGGCCACGTCCTGACTTTC
CAISEGTSGRGHVLTF
>TRBV7-2|TRBJ2-3|-|-
TGTGCCAGCAGCTTAGTTATACTCAACACAGATACGCAGTATTTT
CASSLVILNTDTQYF
>TRBV7-2|TRBJ2-3|-|TRBD2
TGTGCCAGCAGCTCCGCCTCCGGGACTAGCGGGAGGTGGACAGATACGCAGTATTTT
CASSSASGTSGRWTDTQYF
>TRBV5-5|TRBJ1-5|-|TRBD1
TGTGCCAGCAGCCCCGAAGGTACGACAGGGGCCAATCAGCCCCAGCATTTT
CASSPEGTTGANQPQHF
>TRBV19|TRBJ2-7|-|TRBD2
TGTGCCAGTAGTCTCGGGACTAGCGGGACTACCTACGAGCAGTACTTC
CASSLGTSGTTYEQYF
>TRBV5-5|TRBJ1-1|-|-
TGTGCCAGCAGCTTGGTGGGAACCGGGGTGAGGGAAGCTTTCTTT
CASSLVGTGVREAFF